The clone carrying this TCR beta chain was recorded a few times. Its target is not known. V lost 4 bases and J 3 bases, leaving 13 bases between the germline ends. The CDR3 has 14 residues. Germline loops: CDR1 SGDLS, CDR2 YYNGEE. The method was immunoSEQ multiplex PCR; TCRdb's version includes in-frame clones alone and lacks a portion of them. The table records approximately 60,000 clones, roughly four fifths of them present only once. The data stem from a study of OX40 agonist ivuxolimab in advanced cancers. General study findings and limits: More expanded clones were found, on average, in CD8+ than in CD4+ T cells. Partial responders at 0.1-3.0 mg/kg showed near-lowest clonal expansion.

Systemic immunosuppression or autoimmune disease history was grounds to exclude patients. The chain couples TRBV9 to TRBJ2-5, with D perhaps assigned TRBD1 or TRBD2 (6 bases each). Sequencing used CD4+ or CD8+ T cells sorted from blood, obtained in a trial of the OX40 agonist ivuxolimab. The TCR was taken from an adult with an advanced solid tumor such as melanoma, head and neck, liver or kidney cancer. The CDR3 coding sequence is TGTGCCAGCAGCCTACAGGGAGGTGAAGAGACCCAGTACTTC. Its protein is CASSLQGGEETQYF.